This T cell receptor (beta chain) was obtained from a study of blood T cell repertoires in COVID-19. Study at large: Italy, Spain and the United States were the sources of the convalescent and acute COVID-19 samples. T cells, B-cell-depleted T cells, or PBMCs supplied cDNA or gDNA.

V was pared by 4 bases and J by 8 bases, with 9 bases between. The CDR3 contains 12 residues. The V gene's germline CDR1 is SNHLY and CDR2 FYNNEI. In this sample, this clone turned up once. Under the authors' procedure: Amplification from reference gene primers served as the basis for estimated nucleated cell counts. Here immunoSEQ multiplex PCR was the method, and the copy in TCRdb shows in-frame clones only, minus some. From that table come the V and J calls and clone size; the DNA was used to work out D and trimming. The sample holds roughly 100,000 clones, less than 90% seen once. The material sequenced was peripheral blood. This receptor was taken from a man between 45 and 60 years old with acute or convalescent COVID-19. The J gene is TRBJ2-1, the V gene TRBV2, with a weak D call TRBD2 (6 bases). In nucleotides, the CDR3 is TGTGCCAGCAGTGGGGGAGGTCATGAGCAGTTCTTC. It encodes CASSGGGHEQFF.